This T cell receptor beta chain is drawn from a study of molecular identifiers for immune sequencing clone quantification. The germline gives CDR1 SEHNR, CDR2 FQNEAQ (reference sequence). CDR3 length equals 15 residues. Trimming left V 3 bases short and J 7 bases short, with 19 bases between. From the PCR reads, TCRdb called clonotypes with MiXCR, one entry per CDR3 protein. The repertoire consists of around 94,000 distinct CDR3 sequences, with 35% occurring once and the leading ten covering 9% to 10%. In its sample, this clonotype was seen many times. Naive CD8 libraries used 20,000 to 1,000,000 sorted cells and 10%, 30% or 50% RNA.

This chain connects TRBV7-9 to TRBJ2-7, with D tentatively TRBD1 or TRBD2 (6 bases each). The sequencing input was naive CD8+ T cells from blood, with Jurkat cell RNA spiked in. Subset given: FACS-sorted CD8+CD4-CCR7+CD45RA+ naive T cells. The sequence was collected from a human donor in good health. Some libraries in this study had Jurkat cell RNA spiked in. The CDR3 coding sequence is TGTGCCAGCAGCTTCTGGATCGGGGGCAATCTGGAGCAGTACTTC. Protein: CASSFWIGGNLEQYF.